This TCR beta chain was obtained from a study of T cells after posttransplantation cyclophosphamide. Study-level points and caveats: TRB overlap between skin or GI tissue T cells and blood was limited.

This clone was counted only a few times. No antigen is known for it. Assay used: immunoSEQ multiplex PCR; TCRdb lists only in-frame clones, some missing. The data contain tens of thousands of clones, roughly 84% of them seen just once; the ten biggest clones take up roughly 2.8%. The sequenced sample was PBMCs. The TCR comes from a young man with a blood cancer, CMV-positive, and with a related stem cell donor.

The CDR3 spells CASSLAVQQPQHF. For the CDR3, the DNA is TGTGCCAGCAGCTTAGCCGTACAGCAGCCCCAGCATTTT. The chain is built from TRBV7-2 and TRBJ1-5, with D uncertain. The length of the CDR3 is 13 residues. The germline V gene encodes CDR1 SGHTA and CDR2 FQGNSA. The V and J ends lost 0 bases and 7 bases respectively, with 7 bases between them. Variable domain in full (rest from reference TRBV7-2 and TRBJ1-5): GAGVSQSPSNKVTEKGKDVELRCDPISGHTALYWYRQSLGQGLEFLIYFQGNSAPDKSGLPSDRFSAERTGGSVSTLTIQRTQQEDSAVYLCASSLAVQQPQHFGDGTRLSIL.